Detailed here is one TCR beta chain. Its specificity is unknown. This entry belongs to a study of CD8+ T cells in alopecia areata. The authors extracted RNA and reverse transcribed it into cDNA as the sequencing template. TCRdb's table, derived via immunoSEQ multiplex PCR, lists solely in-frame clones and lacks some. The sample lists about 180,000 clones, around 63% occurring once. Lesional scalp punch biopsies and peripheral blood were collected from alopecia areata patients. The sorting of PBMCs gave CD4+ and CD8+ T cells. Findings of the study overall: Mouse data revealed clearer TCR sharing than patient data did, a gap possibly tied to HLA. Higher clonality than in normal scalp was seen in lesional scalp, especially alopecia totalis/universalis.

The CDR3 sequence is 13 residues long. Germline V gene lookup returns CDR1 MNHEY and CDR2 SVGAGI. V lost 5 bases to trimming and J lost 1 base, with 8 bases between them. The source was CD4+ T cells sorted from blood, collected at week 0. The J gene is TRBJ1-1, the V gene TRBV6-5; D ambiguous. This sequence was found in a human donor with alopecia areata. The CDR3 here is CASSTTTNTEAFF. CDR3 bases: TGTGCCAGCAGTACGACAACGAACACTGAAGCTTTCTTT.